This T cell receptor (beta chain) was sequenced during a study of cytomegalovirus exposure and HLA in healthy donors. General study points: Prior analysis indicated that the majority of TCR beta V segments exhibited productivity approximately 90% or approximately 30% of the time. There were some public TCRs occurring in many donors, but most TCR sequences were rare. An Asian-associated ancestry cluster reportedly showed fewer N-insertions than the approximately 670-donor mean in a later analysis.

Notes on this clone: The antigen is undetermined.

The CDR3 spans 14 residues. V gave up 6 bases and J gave up 4 bases; unmatched junction bases: 6. Germline V gene lookup returns CDR1 MDHEN and CDR2 SYDVKM. PCR employed 60 Vbeta and 13 Jbeta primers. Here immunoSEQ multiplex PCR was the method, and the copy in TCRdb shows in-frame clones only, minus some. The sample yields 150,000 to 200,000 clones, roughly 80% seen once. Sequenced input: PBMCs. The genes are TRBV28 and TRBJ2-7; 10 bases map to TRBD2. The source is a woman in her 40s in good health and CMV-seropositive. Here the CDR3 DNA reads TGTGCCAGCAGAGCTAGCGGGAGAGGGTACGAGCAGTACTTC. This gives the protein CASRASGRGYEQYF.